This T cell receptor beta chain was obtained from a study of CD8+ T cells in alopecia areata. Study-wide background: Each day, treated patients took oral tofacitinib twice, at 5 to 10 mg per dose.

This clone was counted only a few times. Its specificity is not known. Reverse transcribed after extraction, RNA yielded cDNA as the sequencing template. Libraries were prepared by immunoSEQ multiplex PCR; TCRdb keeps only in-frame clonotypes and omits some of them. The sample contains 60,000 to 70,000 clones, 45% to 50% of which appear only once. Both peripheral blood and punch biopsies of lesional scalp skin were obtained from patients who had alopecia areata. Study results and caveats: Sequencing of scalp samples also captures resident alphabeta T cells of normal skin. Higher clonality than in normal scalp was seen in lesional scalp, especially alopecia totalis/universalis.

The sequence derives from a human donor with alopecia areata. Sequences were derived from CD8+ T cells sorted from blood, sampled at week 0.

For the CDR3, the DNA is TGTGCCAGCAGTATCTCCGGGACTTTGTACAATGAGCAGTTCTTC. Translating it yields CASSISGTLYNEQFF. This chain joins TRBV2 and TRBJ2-1, with a tentative D call TRBD2 (6 bases). Germline V gives CDR1 SNHLY, CDR2 FYNNEI. Trimming took off 5 bases at V and 4 bases at J, with 15 bases between the two ends. The CDR3 is 15 residues long.